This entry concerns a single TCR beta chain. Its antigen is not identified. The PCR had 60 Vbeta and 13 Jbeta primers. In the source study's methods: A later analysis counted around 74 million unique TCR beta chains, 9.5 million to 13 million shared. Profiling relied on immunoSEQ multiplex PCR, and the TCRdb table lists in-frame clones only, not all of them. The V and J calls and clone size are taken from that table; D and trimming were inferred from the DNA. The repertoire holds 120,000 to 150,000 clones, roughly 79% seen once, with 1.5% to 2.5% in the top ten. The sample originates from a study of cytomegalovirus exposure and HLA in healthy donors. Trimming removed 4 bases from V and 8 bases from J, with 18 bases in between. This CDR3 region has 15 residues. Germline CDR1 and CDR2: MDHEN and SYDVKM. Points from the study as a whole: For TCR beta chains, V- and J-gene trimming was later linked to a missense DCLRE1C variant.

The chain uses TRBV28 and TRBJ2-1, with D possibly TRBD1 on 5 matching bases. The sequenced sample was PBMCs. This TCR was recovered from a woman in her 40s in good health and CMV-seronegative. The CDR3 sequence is CASSWLQSGWDEQFF. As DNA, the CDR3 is TGTGCCAGCAGTTGGCTTCAGTCAGGGTGGGATGAGCAGTTCTTC.